Sequencing of this TCR beta chain was carried out in a study of T cells after yellow fever vaccination. The germline V gene has CDR1 SGHVS and CDR2 FQNEAQ. The length of the CDR3 is 14 residues. V gave up 2 bases and J gave up 5 bases, with 10 bases separating them. TCRdb reanalysed the 5' RACE reads using MiXCR and keeps one entry per CDR3 protein. The data show a few hundred thousand distinct CDR3 sequences, around 6.8% seen once. Study observations and caveats: There was a possibility that FACS-sorted repertoires contained abundant clonotypes contaminating from the bulk population. Reappearance after the booster was observed for most primary-vaccination clones (roughly 97% CD4, about 90% CD8).

This clonotype has only a few counts. The antigen remains unidentified. The sequence was collected from a man aged 18-30 years who received the YFV17D yellow fever vaccine. The sequences come from PBMCs, collected roughly seven weeks after the first yellow fever vaccination. The chain has TRBV7-8 and TRBJ1-5; D perhaps matches TRBD1 (5 bases). The CDR3 reads CASSLPGADQPQHF. In nucleotides, the CDR3 is TGTGCCAGCAGCTTACCTGGGGCAGATCAGCCCCAGCATTTT.